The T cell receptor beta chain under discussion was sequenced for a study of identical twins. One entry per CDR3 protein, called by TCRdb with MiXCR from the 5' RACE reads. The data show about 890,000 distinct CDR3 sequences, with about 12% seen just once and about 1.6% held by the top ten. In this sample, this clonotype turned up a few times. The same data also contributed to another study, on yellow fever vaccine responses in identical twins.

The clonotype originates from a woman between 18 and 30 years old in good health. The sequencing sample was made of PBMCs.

In nucleotides, the CDR3 is TGTGCCAGCAGCTTGTTTGGGACTGACTCCTACGAGCAGTACTTC. Residues: CASSLFGTDSYEQYF. The rearrangement links TRBV5-5 to TRBJ2-7, with D possibly matching TRBD2 (6 bases). The CDR3 covers 15 residues. Looked up from germline, CDR1 is SGHKS and CDR2 is YYEKEE (reference sequence). V lost 1 base to trimming and J lost 0 bases, with 11 bases between them.